Below, 24 T cell receptor beta chains from the same sample are listed, as sequenced in a study of blood T cell repertoires in COVID-19. TCRdb's copy holds only in-frame clones and misses some; the assay was immunoSEQ multiplex PCR. Of fewer than 350,000 clones detected, about 86% appear once; the ten largest clones hold about 12%. The sequencing sample was made of peripheral blood. These receptors were collected from a woman aged 30 to 39 with COVID-19, enrolled during active disease.

In its sample, this clone was seen once. The chain uses TRBV12-5 and TRBJ1-1, with D perhaps matching TRBD1 (6 bases). This CDR3 has 13 residues. The V end was cut by 6 bases, the J end by 11 bases, with 19 bases between. Germline V gene sequence: CDR1 LGHNT, CDR2 FRNRAP. In nucleotides, the CDR3 is TGTGCTAGTGGACCGCACCTTGGGGGCGTTGCTTTCTTT. It is translated as CASGPHLGGVAFF.

The V gene is TRBV20-1, the J gene TRBJ1-2, with a possible D match to TRBD1 (5 bases). CDR1 and CDR2 (germline): DFQATT, SNEGSKA (reference sequence). V was pared by 6 bases and J by 8 bases, with 13 bases between. The CDR3 runs to 11 residues. Here the CDR3 reads CSASGAWGYTF. The CDR3 coding sequence is TGCAGTGCGTCTGGGGCCTGGGGCTACACCTTC.

The rearrangement links TRBV5-1 to TRBJ1-1; D unclear. Germline CDR1 SGHRS, CDR2 YFSETQ. The CDR3 covers 12 residues. Between the trimmed V and J ends, which lost 4 bases and 4 bases, there was a span of 8 bases. The CDR3 DNA sequence: TGCGCCAGCAGCGCGGCCGGCACTGAAGCTTTCTTT. Translation: CASSAAGTEAFF.

The rearrangement links TRBV11-2 to TRBJ1-1, with D maybe TRBD1 (5 bases). The length of the CDR3 is 15 residues. Germline V gene sequence: CDR1 SGHAT, CDR2 FQNNGV. Trimming took 5 bases from V and 5 from J, leaving 18 bases between them. The CDR3 reads CASSPVERGLTEAFF. DNA of the CDR3: TGTGCCAGCAGCCCCGTCGAGCGGGGGTTGACTGAAGCTTTCTTT.

This clone was detected only once. V usage is TRBV10-3 and J usage is TRBJ1-1, with TRBD1 matching over 7 bases. Germline V gene sequence: CDR1 ENHRY, CDR2 SYGVKD. V lost 3 bases to trimming and J lost 1 base; unmatched junction nucleotides: 5. The CDR3 sequence is 15 residues long. The DNA of the CDR3 is TGTGCCATCAGTGACACGGGACAGCCGAACACTGAAGCTTTCTTT. Its translation is CAISDTGQPNTEAFF.

The count of this clone is one. The chain uses TRBV4-2 and TRBJ2-2; the match to TRBD2 covers 11 bases. The germline V gene encodes CDR1 LGHNA and CDR2 YNFKEQ. Trimming removed 4 bases from V and 6 bases from J; junction bases left unmatched: 7. The CDR3 has 16 amino acids. As DNA, the CDR3 is TGTGCCAGCAGCCCAGGGGCTAGCGGGGGGCCCGGGGAGCTGTTTTTT. Protein product: CASSPGASGGPGELFF.

This clone came up a few times. This rearrangement joins TRBV14 to TRBJ2-2, with D maybe TRBD2 (5 bases). CDR1 SGHDN and CDR2 FVKESK come from the germline V gene. With 3 bases removed from V and 9 bases from J, the gap between germline ends came to 8 bases. This CDR3 region has 12 residues. CDR3: CASSQDFWELFF. CDR3 nucleotide sequence: TGTGCCAGCAGCCAGGACTTTTGGGAGCTGTTTTTT.

The chain employs TRBV6-5 and TRBJ2-1; 8 bases match TRBD2. The germline CDR1 and CDR2 sequences are MNHEY and SVGAGI. J was trimmed by 6 bases and V by 2 bases; bases with no gene match: 9. The CDR3 spans 16 residues. CDR3 sequence: CASSYRPGGPFNEQFF. The CDR3 DNA reads TGTGCCAGCAGTTACCGTCCGGGGGGGCCGTTCAATGAGCAGTTCTTC.

The rearrangement uses TRBV5-6 and TRBJ2-1; 9 nucleotides align to TRBD2. The length of the CDR3 is 15 residues. Unmatched junction bases numbered 4, after V lost 0 bases and J lost 6 bases. Germline lookup yields CDR1 SGHDT and CDR2 YYEEEE. CDR3 nucleotides: TGTGCCAGCAGCTTGGGACTAGCGGAAGGCAATGAGCAGTTCTTC. Amino acids: CASSLGLAEGNEQFF.

J is TRBJ2-7 and V is TRBV7-7, with TRBD2 identical over 7 bases. V was pared by 1 base and J by 2 bases, with 2 bases of the junction left unmatched. Germline V lookup: CDR1 SSHAT, CDR2 FNYEAQ (reference sequence). The CDR3 runs 14 residues. CDR3 in amino acids: CASSLDGGTYEQYF. In DNA form, the CDR3 reads TGTGCCAGCAGCTTAGACGGGGGGACCTACGAGCAGTACTTC.

The chain is built from TRBV5-1 and TRBJ2-1, with TRBD1 identical over 12 bases. The germline gives CDR1 SGHRS, CDR2 YFSETQ. The CDR3 is made up of 16 amino acids. J gave up 6 bases and V 4 bases, and 8 bases lay outside the gene matches. CDR3 sequence (DNA): TGCGCCAGCAGCACGGATGGGACAGGGGGCTTCAATGAGCAGTTCTTC. It encodes CASSTDGTGGFNEQFF.

This chain joins TRBV30 and TRBJ2-3, with TRBD2 as a possible D gene (6 bases). V lost 1 base and J lost 0, with 11 bases in between. Germline CDR1 reads GTSNPN; CDR2 reads SVGIG (reference sequence). This CDR3 is built from 15 residues. CDR3 protein: CAWSALGTSTDTQYF. In DNA, the CDR3 is TGTGCCTGGAGTGCCCTCGGGACTAGCACAGATACGCAGTATTTT.

The chain employs TRBV5-8 and TRBJ1-2; the D is unclear. The CDR3 totals 13 residues. With 2 bases removed from V and 6 bases from J, the gap between germline ends came to 11 bases. The germline V gene has CDR1 SGHTS and CDR2 YDEGEE. The CDR3 is CASSFEAADGYTF. The CDR3 DNA reads TGTGCCAGCAGCTTTGAGGCGGCGGATGGCTACACCTTC.

The chain has TRBV27 and TRBJ2-2, with D perhaps matching TRBD1 (6 bases). Trimming took off 0 bases at V and 1 base at J, with 12 bases between the two ends. From germline, CDR1 is MNHEY and CDR2 SMNVEV (reference sequence). The CDR3 covers 17 residues. CDR3 sequence reads: CASSLSGNRENTGELFF. In DNA, the CDR3 is TGTGCCAGCAGTTTATCGGGAAACAGGGAGAACACCGGGGAGCTGTTTTTT.

The chain couples TRBV5-5 to TRBJ2-5, with 7 bases fitting TRBD1. Losses at the gene ends were 2 bases for V and 12 bases for J; bases not matched to a gene: 13. The CDR3 totals 14 residues. Germline CDR1 and CDR2: SGHKS and YYEKEE (reference sequence). The CDR3: CASSLLTGDVFKYF. Here the CDR3 DNA reads TGTGCCAGCAGCTTACTAACAGGGGACGTGTTCAAGTACTTC. The whole variable domain, filled in from reference TRBV5-5 and TRBJ2-5, reads DAGVTQSPTHLIKTRGQQVTLRCSPISGHKSVSWYQQVLGQGPQFIFQYYEKEERGRGNFPDRFSARQFPNYSSELNVNALLLGDSALYLCASSLLTGDVFKYFGPGTRLLVL.

The chain has TRBV2 and TRBJ2-3; no clear D. The germline V gene has CDR1 SNHLY and CDR2 FYNNEI. The CDR3 covers 12 residues. V lost 8 bases, J lost 3 bases, and 9 bases lay in between. The CDR3 nucleotides read TGTGCCAGCCAGAGAGGAACAGATACGCAGTATTTT. Its protein is CASQRGTDTQYF.

CDR3 sequence reads: CATSRDPDRLTFYGYTF. DNA for the CDR3: TGTGCCACCAGCAGAGATCCCGACAGGCTAACTTTCTATGGCTACACCTTC. The gene calls are TRBV15 and TRBJ1-2, with D tentatively TRBD1 (6 bases). The CDR3 covers 17 residues. The V gene's germline CDR1 is LNHNV and CDR2 YYDKDF (reference sequence). The V end was cut by 0 bases, the J end by 4 bases, with 18 bases between.

This clone was seen only a few times. The chain combines TRBV11-2 with TRBJ2-7; 9 positions match TRBD1. With V trimmed by 5 bases and J by 4 bases, 9 bases remained unmatched. Per germline, CDR1 SGHAT and CDR2 FQNNGV. The CDR3 sequence is 15 residues long. The CDR3 is CASSETGTGRYEQYF. The CDR3 DNA reads as TGTGCCAGCAGCGAAACCGGGACAGGGAGATACGAGCAGTACTTC.

The J gene is TRBJ2-3, the V gene TRBV12-3 or TRBV12-4; D is possibly TRBD2 (5 bases). The CDR3 extends over 12 amino acids. The V and J ends lost 3 bases and 11 bases respectively, with 12 bases between them. The CDR3 loop is CASSFGLREQYF. CDR3 DNA: TGTGCCAGCAGTTTCGGACTCAGAGAGCAGTATTTT.

The V and J genes are TRBV2 and TRBJ1-5; a possible D gene is TRBD1 (5 bases). The CDR3 runs to 14 residues. The germline V and J ends were trimmed by 1 base and 3 bases, with 7 bases remaining between them. Per germline, CDR1 SNHLY and CDR2 FYNNEI. The CDR3 DNA sequence: TGTGCCAGCAGTGAAGGCAGGGCCAATCAGCCCCAGCATTTT. This codes for CASSEGRANQPQHF.

The rearrangement joins TRBV6-5 to TRBJ1-6, with TRBD1 matching 9 bases. The junction had 4 bases not matched to a gene; V was cut back by 6 bases and J by 7 bases. The CDR3 sequence is 14 residues long. The germline gives CDR1 MNHEY, CDR2 SVGAGI. The CDR3 sequence is CASSPGTGNSPLHF. The CDR3 DNA is TGTGCCAGCAGCCCCGGGACAGGGAATTCACCCCTCCACTTT.

The gene calls are TRBV19 and TRBJ1-2, with unresolved D. The CDR3 is 11 amino acids. The germline V gene has CDR1 LNHDA and CDR2 SQIVND (reference sequence). Trimming removed 8 bases at V and 2 bases at J, with 6 bases between. The CDR3 DNA follows: TGTGCCAGTTCCATCAACTATGGCTACACCTTC. As protein: CASSINYGYTF. The entire variable domain, with the rest obtained from reference TRBV19 and TRBJ1-2, is as follows: DGGITQSPKYLFRKEGQNVTLSCEQNLNHDAMYWYRQDPGQGLRLIYYSQIVNDFQKGDIAEGYSVSREKKESFPLTVTSAQKNPTAFYLCASSINYGYTFGSGTRLTVV.

The CDR3 nucleotides read TGTGCCAGCAGTTTAAGACAGACTAGCACCGGGGAGCTGTTTTTT. This translates into CASSLRQTSTGELFF. The rearrangement joins TRBV28 to TRBJ2-2; D possibly corresponds to TRBD2 (6 bases). Trimming cost V 2 bases and J 4 bases, with 11 bases left between them. The CDR3 length is 15 residues. The germline gives CDR1 MDHEN, CDR2 SYDVKM. Full variable domain (remainder filled in from reference TRBV28 and TRBJ2-2): DVKVTQSSRYLVKRTGEKVFLECVQDMDHENMFWYRQDPGLGLRLIYFSYDVKMKEKGDIPEGYSVSREKKERFSLILESASTNQTSMYLCASSLRQTSTGELFFGEGSRLTVL.

V and J are TRBV3-1 (or the pseudogene TRBV3-2) and TRBJ1-2, with D unresolved. The germline V gene has CDR1 LGHDT and CDR2 YNNKEL (reference sequence). V was pared by 3 bases and J by 4 bases, with 9 bases between. The CDR3 loop spans 13 amino acids. In DNA, the CDR3 is TGTGCCAGCAGCCATACACCATTCTATGGCTACACCTTC. Translating it yields CASSHTPFYGYTF.